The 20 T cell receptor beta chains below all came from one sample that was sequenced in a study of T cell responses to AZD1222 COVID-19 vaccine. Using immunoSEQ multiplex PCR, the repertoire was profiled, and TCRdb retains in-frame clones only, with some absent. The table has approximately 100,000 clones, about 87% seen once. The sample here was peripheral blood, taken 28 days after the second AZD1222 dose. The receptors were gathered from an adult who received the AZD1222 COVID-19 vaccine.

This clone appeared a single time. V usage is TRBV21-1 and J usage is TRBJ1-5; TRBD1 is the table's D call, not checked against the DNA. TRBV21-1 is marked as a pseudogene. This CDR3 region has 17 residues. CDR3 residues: CASSKMTQGRGNQPQHF. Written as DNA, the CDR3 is TGTGCCAGCAGCAAAATGACGCAGGGCAGGGGCAATCAGCCCCAGCATTTT.

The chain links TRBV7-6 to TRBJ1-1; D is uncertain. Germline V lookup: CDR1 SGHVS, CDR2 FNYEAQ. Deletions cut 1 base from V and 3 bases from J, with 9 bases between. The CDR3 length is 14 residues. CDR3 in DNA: TGTGCCAGCAGCTTAGGTCGAATAGACACTGAAGCTTTCTTT. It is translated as CASSLGRIDTEAFF.

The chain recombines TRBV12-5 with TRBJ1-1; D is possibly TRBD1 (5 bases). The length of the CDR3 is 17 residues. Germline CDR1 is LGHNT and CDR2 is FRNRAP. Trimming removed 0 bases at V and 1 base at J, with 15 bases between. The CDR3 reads CASGLVVRRQGNTEAFF. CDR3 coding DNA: TGTGCTAGTGGTTTGGTAGTCCGGAGGCAGGGGAACACTGAAGCTTTCTTT.

The CDR3 is CASSPPAAGGPYTGELFF. In DNA, the CDR3 is TGTGCCAGCAGCCCCCCTGCAGCGGGGGGGCCGTACACCGGGGAGCTGTTTTTT. The chain employs TRBV3-1 (or the pseudogene TRBV3-2) and TRBJ2-2; 10 bases line up with TRBD2. With V trimmed by 4 bases and J by 3 bases, 11 bases remained unmatched. CDR3 length equals 18 residues. Germline V gene data show CDR1 as LGHDT and CDR2 as YNNKEL (reference sequence).

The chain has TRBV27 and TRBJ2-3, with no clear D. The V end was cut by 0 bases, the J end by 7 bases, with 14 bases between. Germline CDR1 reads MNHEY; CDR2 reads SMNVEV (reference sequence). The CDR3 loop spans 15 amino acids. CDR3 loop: CASSLSHPNMNTQYF. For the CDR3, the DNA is TGTGCCAGCAGTTTATCTCACCCAAATATGAATACGCAGTATTTT.

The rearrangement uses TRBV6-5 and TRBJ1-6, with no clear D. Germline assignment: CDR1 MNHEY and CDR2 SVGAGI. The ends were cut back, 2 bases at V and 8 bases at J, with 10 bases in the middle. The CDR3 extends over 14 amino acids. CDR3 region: CASSYREGDSPLHF. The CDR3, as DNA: TGTGCCAGCAGTTACCGGGAAGGTGATTCACCCCTCCACTTT.

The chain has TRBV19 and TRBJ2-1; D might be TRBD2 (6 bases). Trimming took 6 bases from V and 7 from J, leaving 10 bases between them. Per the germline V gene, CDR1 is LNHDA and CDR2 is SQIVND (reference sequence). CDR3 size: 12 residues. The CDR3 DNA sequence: TGTGCCAGTAGCCAGGAGGGTAATGAGCAGTTCTTC. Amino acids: CASSQEGNEQFF.

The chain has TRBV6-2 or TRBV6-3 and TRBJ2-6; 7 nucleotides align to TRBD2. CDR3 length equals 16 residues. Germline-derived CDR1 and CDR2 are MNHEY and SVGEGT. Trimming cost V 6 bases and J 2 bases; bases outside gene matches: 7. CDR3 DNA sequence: TGTGCCAGCAGCCCTTTGCGGGGGACTGGGGCCAACGTCCTGACTTTC. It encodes CASSPLRGTGANVLTF.

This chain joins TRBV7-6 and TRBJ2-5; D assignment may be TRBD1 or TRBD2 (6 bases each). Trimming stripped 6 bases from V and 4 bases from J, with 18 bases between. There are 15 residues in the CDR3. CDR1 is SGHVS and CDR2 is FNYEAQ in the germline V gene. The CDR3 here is CASSPPGVQGETQYF. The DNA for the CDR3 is TGTGCCAGCAGTCCCCCGGGGGTACAGGGAGAGACCCAGTACTTC.

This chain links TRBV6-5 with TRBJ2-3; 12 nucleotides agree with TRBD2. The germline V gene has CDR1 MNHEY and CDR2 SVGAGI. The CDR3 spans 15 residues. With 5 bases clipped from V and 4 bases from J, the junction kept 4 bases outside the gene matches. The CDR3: CASSPLAGGADTQYF. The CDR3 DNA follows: TGTGCCAGCAGTCCCCTAGCGGGGGGGGCAGATACGCAGTATTTT.

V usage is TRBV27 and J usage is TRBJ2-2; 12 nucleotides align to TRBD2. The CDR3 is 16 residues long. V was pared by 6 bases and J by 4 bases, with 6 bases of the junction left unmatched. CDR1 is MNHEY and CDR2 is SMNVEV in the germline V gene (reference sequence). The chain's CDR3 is CASRSTSGRLTGELFF. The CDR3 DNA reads TGTGCCAGCAGAAGCACTAGCGGGAGGCTCACCGGGGAGCTGTTTTTT.

For the CDR3, the DNA is TGTGCCAGCAGTGTACTCGGGGGCGACAGGAATTCACCCCTCCACTTT. This gives the protein CASSVLGGDRNSPLHF. The gene calls are TRBV2 and TRBJ1-6; a possible D gene is TRBD1 (6 bases). The length of the CDR3 is 16 residues. Germline CDR1 and CDR2: SNHLY and FYNNEI. The V end lost 4 bases, the J end lost 7 bases, and 17 bases lay between the germline ends.

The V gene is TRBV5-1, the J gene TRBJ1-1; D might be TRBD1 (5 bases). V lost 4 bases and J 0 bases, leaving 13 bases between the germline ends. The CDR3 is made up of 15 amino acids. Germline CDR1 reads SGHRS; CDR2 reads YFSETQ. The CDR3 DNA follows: TGCGCCAGCAGCCCAGAACGACAGCTGAACACTGAAGCTTTCTTT. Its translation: CASSPERQLNTEAFF.

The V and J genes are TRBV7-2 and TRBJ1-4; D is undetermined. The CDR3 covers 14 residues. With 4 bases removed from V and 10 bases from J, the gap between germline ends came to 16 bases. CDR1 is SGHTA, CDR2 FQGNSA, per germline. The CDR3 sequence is CASSSRESSGKLFF. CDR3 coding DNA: TGTGCCAGCAGCTCTCGGGAGAGCTCAGGAAAACTGTTTTTT.

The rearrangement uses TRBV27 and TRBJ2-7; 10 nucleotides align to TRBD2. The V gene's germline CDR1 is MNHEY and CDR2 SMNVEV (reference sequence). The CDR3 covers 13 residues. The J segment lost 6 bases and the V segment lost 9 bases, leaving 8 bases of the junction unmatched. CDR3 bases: TGTGCCAGTAAGCGGGAGGGCGAGTTCGAGCAGTACTTC. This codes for CASKREGEFEQYF.

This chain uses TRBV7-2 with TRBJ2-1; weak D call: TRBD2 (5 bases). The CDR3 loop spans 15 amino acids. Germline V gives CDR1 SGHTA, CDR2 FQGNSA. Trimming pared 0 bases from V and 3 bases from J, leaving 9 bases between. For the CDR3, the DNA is TGTGCCAGCAGCTTAGCTGGGAGCAACTACAATGAGCAGTTCTTC. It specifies CASSLAGSNYNEQFF.

CDR3 DNA: TGTGCCAGCAGCTGGGACAGGGGGCGCGGCTACACCTTC. This gives the protein CASSWDRGRGYTF. The V call is TRBV7-9, the J call TRBJ1-2; TRBD1 agrees at 12 bases. Trimming at V came to 4 bases and at J to 8 bases, leaving 2 bases not matched to a gene. CDR1 SEHNR and CDR2 FQNEAQ come from the germline V gene (reference sequence). This CDR3 spans 13 amino acids.

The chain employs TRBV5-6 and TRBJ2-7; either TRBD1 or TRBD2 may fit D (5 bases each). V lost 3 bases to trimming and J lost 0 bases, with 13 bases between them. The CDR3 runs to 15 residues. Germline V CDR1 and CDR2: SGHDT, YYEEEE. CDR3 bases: TGTGCCAGCAGCTCCATCGGGGCCCCCTCCTACGAGCAGTACTTC. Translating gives CASSSIGAPSYEQYF.

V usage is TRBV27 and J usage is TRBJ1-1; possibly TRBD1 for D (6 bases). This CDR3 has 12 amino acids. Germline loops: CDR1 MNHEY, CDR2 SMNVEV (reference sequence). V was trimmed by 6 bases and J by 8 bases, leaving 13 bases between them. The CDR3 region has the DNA TGTGCCAGCAGCCATCGTGGACAGGAAGCTTTCTTT. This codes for CASSHRGQEAFF.

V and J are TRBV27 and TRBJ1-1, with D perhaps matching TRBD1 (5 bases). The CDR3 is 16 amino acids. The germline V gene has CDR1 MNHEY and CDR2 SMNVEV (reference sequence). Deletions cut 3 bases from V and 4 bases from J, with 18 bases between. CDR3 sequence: CASSLLGREVSTEAFF. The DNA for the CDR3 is TGTGCCAGCAGTTTGTTGGGCAGGGAAGTGAGCACTGAAGCTTTCTTT.